This TCR beta chain was found in a study of blood T cell repertoires in COVID-19. This clone was observed once. Original processing methods: The assay estimated nucleated cells by amplifying reference gene primers. Produced via immunoSEQ multiplex PCR; TCRdb's table is partial and in-frame only. V, J and clone size derive from that table, while D and trimming were established from the DNA sequence. This table holds tens of thousands of clones, about 81% found once. The sequence was obtained from a human donor in a cohort sampled during active COVID-19. The sample consisted of peripheral blood.

Here the CDR3 DNA reads TGTGCCAGCAGCCTGGGGACAGGGAAAGGCTACACCTTC. Amino acids: CASSLGTGKGYTF. This chain links TRBV5-6 with TRBJ1-2, with TRBD1 matching 9 bases. Trimming cost V 4 bases and J 8 bases; bases outside gene matches: 6. CDR3 size: 13 residues. Germline assignment: CDR1 SGHDT and CDR2 YYEEEE.